This T cell receptor beta chain was obtained from a study of blood T cell repertoires in COVID-19. Study-level information: Some COVID-19 samples were acute and others convalescent; all came from the United States, Italy and Spain.

The CDR3 has 14 residues. Germline V gene sequence: CDR1 MDHEN, CDR2 SYDVKM. V shed 5 bases and J 5 bases; nucleotides not matched to a gene: 5. Method: immunoSEQ multiplex PCR; TCRdb's copy keeps in-frame clones and lacks some. The sample yields under 200,000 clones, 70% to 90% seen once. This receptor was identified in a man aged 50-60 years with active or convalescent COVID-19. The J gene is TRBJ2-1, the V gene TRBV28; TRBD1 matches at 8 bases. Specimen: peripheral blood. The CDR3 sequence: CASSETGDNNEQFF. In DNA form, the CDR3 reads TGTGCCAGCAGTGAGACAGGGGACAACAATGAGCAGTTCTTC.